These 14 T cell receptor beta chains were sequenced from one sample in a study of blood T cell repertoires in COVID-19. Clones were read by immunoSEQ multiplex PCR, and TCRdb kept only the in-frame ones, dropping some. This table has approximately 190,000 clones, 65% to 85% appearing once. Sample: PBMCs or T cells enriched from blood (not recorded which). These receptors all come from a woman aged 25 to 39 who had been exposed to COVID-19.

The chain joins TRBV5-1 to TRBJ1-4; D not certain. CDR3 length: 13 amino acids. The V end lost 0 bases, the J end lost 8 bases, and 8 bases lay between the germline ends. Germline loops: CDR1 SGHRS, CDR2 YFSETQ. CDR3 region: CASSLAWEEKLFF. The CDR3 DNA reads TGCGCCAGCAGCTTGGCCTGGGAGGAAAAACTGTTTTTT.

The rearrangement joins TRBV4-3 to TRBJ2-3; 10 nucleotides match TRBD1. CDR3 length: 15 residues. The germline gives CDR1 LGHNA, CDR2 YSLEER. Trimming cost V 3 bases and J 6 bases; bases outside gene matches: 6. The CDR3 DNA reads as TGCGCCAGCAGCCACGGGACAGGGGCCGGGGATACGCAGTATTTT. This codes for CASSHGTGAGDTQYF.

This clone appeared once. The chain has TRBV7-2 and TRBJ2-7, with 12 bases aligning to TRBD1. This CDR3 is 14 amino acids long. Germline V lookup: CDR1 SGHTA, CDR2 FQGNSA. The trim removed 1 base at V and 10 bases at J, leaving 5 bases unmatched. CDR3 coding DNA: TGTGCCAGCAGCTTAGTGGGACAGGGGGCCGTTCAGTACTTC. It translates to CASSLVGQGAVQYF.

This rearrangement joins TRBV6-6 to TRBJ1-2, with a possible D match to TRBD1 (5 bases). There are 15 residues in the CDR3. The V end was cut by 6 bases, the J end by 0 bases, with 14 bases between. Germline V gene data show CDR1 as MNHNY and CDR2 as SVGAGI (reference sequence). CDR3: CASSRGLRANYGYTF. CDR3 DNA: TGTGCCAGCAGCCGGGGGTTGAGGGCTAACTATGGCTACACCTTC.

The rearrangement joins TRBV5-1 to TRBJ2-1; TRBD1 matches 10 bases. J lost 4 bases, V lost 4 bases, and 8 bases had no gene match. The CDR3 consists of 16 residues. CDR1 is SGHRS, CDR2 YFSETQ, per germline. The CDR3, as DNA: TGCGCCAGCAGCAGATCTCCGGGACAGGGGTACAATGAGCAGTTCTTC. This encodes CASSRSPGQGYNEQFF.

The gene calls are TRBV21-1 and TRBJ1-2; the D call TRBD1 from the table was never checked on the DNA. TRBV21-1 is tagged as a pseudogene. This CDR3 region has 15 residues. The CDR3 nucleotides are TGTGCCAGCGGGGAACAGGGGCCTTTTAACTATGGCTACACCTTC. Its protein is CASGEQGPFNYGYTF.

CDR3 residues: CASSTPIGQGGGETQYF. Here the CDR3 DNA reads TGTGCCAGTAGCACCCCGATCGGACAGGGTGGGGGGGAGACCCAGTACTTC. The chain has TRBV19 and TRBJ2-5; 8 nucleotides agree with TRBD1. The V segment lost 6 bases and the J segment 5 bases; nucleotides outside the gene matches: 17. Per germline, CDR1 LNHDA and CDR2 SQIVND (reference sequence). The CDR3 has 17 residues.

The table lists this clone with a count of one. The chain is built from TRBV4-3 and TRBJ1-4, with D perhaps matching TRBD1 (6 bases). Germline-derived CDR1 and CDR2 are LGHNA and YSLEER. The CDR3 has 17 residues. Trimming pared 0 bases from V and 6 bases from J, leaving 17 bases between. Here the CDR3 DNA reads TGCGCCAGCAGCCAAGATAGGCCAGGGGCAAGGCATGAAAAACTGTTTTTT. Translating gives CASSQDRPGARHEKLFF.

The genes are TRBV15 and TRBJ1-2; no clear D gene. CDR1 and CDR2 from the germline V gene are LNHNV and YYDKDF (reference sequence). V lost 0 bases, J lost 0 bases, and 8 bases lay in between. CDR3 length: 15 amino acids. The CDR3 is CATSRDLDSNYGYTF. The CDR3 bases are TGTGCCACCAGCAGAGATTTGGACTCTAACTATGGCTACACCTTC.

As DNA, the CDR3 is TGTGCCAGCAGCTTAAGCGGGGGGGCGAGAGATACGCAGTATTTT. Translation: CASSLSGGARDTQYF. V is TRBV7-6 and J is TRBJ2-3, with 10 bases fitting TRBD2. This CDR3 contains 15 residues. From germline, CDR1 is SGHVS and CDR2 FNYEAQ. J was trimmed by 5 bases and V by 2 bases; bases with no gene match: 4.

The V call is TRBV2, the J call TRBJ2-1; TRBD1 matches at 12 bases. Germline values: CDR1 SNHLY, CDR2 FYNNEI. The CDR3 consists of 17 residues. V lost 6 bases to trimming and J lost 7 bases; unmatched junction nucleotides: 13. The CDR3 spells CASSRGPGQGADNEQFF. The CDR3 DNA reads as TGTGCCAGCAGCCGTGGACCGGGACAGGGGGCGGATAATGAGCAGTTCTTC.

The chain carries TRBV2 and TRBJ2-7, with 7 nucleotides matching TRBD1. This CDR3 has 14 residues. V dropped 7 bases and J dropped 3; count of bases not matched to a gene: 9. CDR1 SNHLY and CDR2 FYNNEI come from the germline V gene. CDR3 in DNA: TGTGCCAGCAAGATGACAGGGCCTATCTACGAGCAGTACTTC. It translates to CASKMTGPIYEQYF.

J is TRBJ1-2 and V is TRBV6-5; perhaps TRBD1 as D (6 bases). The V end lost 4 bases, the J end lost 3 bases, and 9 bases lay between the germline ends. Per germline, CDR1 MNHEY and CDR2 SVGAGI. The CDR3 runs to 13 residues. The CDR3 DNA reads as TGTGCCAGCAGTTTGGCAGGGGACTATGGCTACACCTTC. It translates to CASSLAGDYGYTF.

This chain uses TRBV5-6 with TRBJ1-5; weak D call: TRBD1 (6 bases). The CDR3 sequence is 19 residues long. Per germline, CDR1 SGHDT and CDR2 YYEEEE. V was cut by 2 bases and J by 4 bases, with 25 bases left in between. This chain's CDR3 is CASSFGIGGSQIPNQPQHF. CDR3 nucleotide sequence: TGTGCCAGCAGCTTCGGTATAGGGGGTTCCCAAATCCCAAATCAGCCCCAGCATTTT.